This record looks at one T cell receptor beta chain sequence and its context. As yet, its antigen is unknown. RNA in amounts of roughly 0.45 to 1 ug was reverse transcribed with random hexamers. From the immunoSEQ multiplex PCR reads, TCRdb called clonotypes with MiXCR, one entry per CDR3 protein. Of 250,000 to 300,000 distinct CDR3 sequences in the sample, approximately 85% are singletons; the top ten hold roughly 0.21%. The data were obtained in a study of CD8 T cells in Susac syndrome. Whole-study findings and limits: In its TCR sequencing and HLA analysis, the study acknowledged that the number of individuals was relatively small.

The V gene lost 2 bases and the J gene lost 7 bases, with 15 bases spanning the gap. CDR1 and CDR2 (germline): SGHDT, YYEEEE. This CDR3 is 14 amino acids long. CD8+ and CD4+ blood T cells underwent TCR beta sequencing. Relapsing-remitting disease, either stable or active, was present in the multiple sclerosis controls, who were treatment-naive patients. The chain links TRBV5-6 to TRBJ1-2; D is unresolved. The sequenced sample was CD8+ T cells from PBMCs. The clonotype originates from a human donor with multiple sclerosis. The CDR3 sequence: CASSLRFSVPGYTF. The CDR3 DNA follows: TGTGCCAGCAGCTTACGGTTCAGCGTGCCTGGCTACACCTTC.